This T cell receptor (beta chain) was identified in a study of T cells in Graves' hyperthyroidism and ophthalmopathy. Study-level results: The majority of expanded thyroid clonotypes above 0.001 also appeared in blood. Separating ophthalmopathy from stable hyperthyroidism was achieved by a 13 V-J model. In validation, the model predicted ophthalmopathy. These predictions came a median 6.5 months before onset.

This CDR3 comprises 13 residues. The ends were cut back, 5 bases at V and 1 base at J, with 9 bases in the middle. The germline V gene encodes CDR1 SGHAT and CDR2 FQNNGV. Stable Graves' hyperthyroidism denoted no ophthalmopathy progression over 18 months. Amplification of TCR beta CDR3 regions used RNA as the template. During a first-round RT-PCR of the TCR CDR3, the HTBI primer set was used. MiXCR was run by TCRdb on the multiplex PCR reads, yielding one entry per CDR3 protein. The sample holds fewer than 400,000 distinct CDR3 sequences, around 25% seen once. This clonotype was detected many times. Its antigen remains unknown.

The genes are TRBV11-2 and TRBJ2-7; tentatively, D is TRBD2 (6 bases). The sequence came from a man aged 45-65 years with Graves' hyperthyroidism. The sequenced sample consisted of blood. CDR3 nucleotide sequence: TGTGCCAGCAGCGGGGGGTTTTCCTACGAGCAGTACTTC. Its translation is CASSGGFSYEQYF.